This TCR beta chain was observed in a study of identical twins. A universal primer site arose from template switching, and cDNA bore unique molecular identifiers. TCRdb re-called the 5' RACE reads with MiXCR, one entry per CDR3 protein. The repertoire holds just under 650,000 distinct CDR3 sequences, with about 7.6% as singletons. Germline CDR1 MNHNS, CDR2 SASEGT. V lost 8 bases to trimming and J lost 3 bases; unmatched junction nucleotides: 11. This CDR3 is built from 15 residues. A word on this clonotype: No antigen is known for it.

The study's findings and limits: The models gave estimates that fell short of the out-of-frame TCR alpha sharing seen in monozygotic twins. Out-of-frame alpha sequences shared between twins exhibited an excess of low generation probability.

This sample also belongs to another study, concerning yellow fever vaccine responses in identical twins.

This clonotype was sampled from a woman between 18 and 29 years old in good health. Sequencing input: PBMCs. The rearrangement uses TRBV6-1 and TRBJ2-7; 9 nucleotides align to TRBD1. CDR3 bases: TGTGCCAGCCGAGGATCCCGGACAGGGGACTACGAGCAGTACTTC. It is translated as CASRGSRTGDYEQYF.